This TCR beta chain is from a study of blood T cell repertoires in COVID-19. Overall study context: Sample material is recorded as cDNA or gDNA derived from T cells, B-cell-depleted T cells, or PBMCs.

Repertoires were generated with immunoSEQ multiplex PCR, while TCRdb's copy carries only in-frame clones and drops some. This table holds fewer than 700,000 clones, 85% to 90% found once. The Seattle patients, enrolled during active infection, were followed longitudinally. This CDR3 region has 17 residues. In germline, CDR1 is SGDLS, CDR2 YYNGEE. Trimming removed 4 bases from V and 6 bases from J; junction bases left unmatched: 12. The TCR originated in a woman in her forties or fifties with COVID-19, enrolled during active disease. V and J are TRBV9 and TRBJ2-7, with 14 bases matching TRBD2. The sample consisted of peripheral blood. DNA of the CDR3: TGTGCCAGCAGCTTGGGACTAGCGGGGGCCTCCGAAGGCGAGCAGTACTTC. It yields the protein CASSLGLAGASEGEQYF.